This passage covers 27 T cell receptor beta chains from one sample sequenced in a study of shared clonotypes between healthy human individuals. The assay was immunoSEQ multiplex PCR, and TCRdb's table has in-frame clones only and misses some. The table includes 450,000 to 500,000 clones, around 80% detected once. Sequencing used PBMCs. The receptors come from a woman between 35 and 50 years old in good health. Some clones in this sample may be carry-over from other donors' samples.

The gene calls are TRBV6-5 and TRBJ2-7; unclear D gene. The CDR3 runs 14 residues. CDR1 is MNHEY and CDR2 is SVGAGI in the germline V gene. Trimming left V 2 bases short and J 0 bases short, with 8 bases between. This CDR3 reads CASSYRVDSYEQYF. The CDR3 bases are TGTGCCAGCAGTTACAGGGTCGACTCCTACGAGCAGTACTTC.

The chain links TRBV30 to TRBJ2-1; 11 nucleotides align to TRBD2. The CDR3 spans 14 residues. J lost 9 bases, V lost 3 bases, and 7 bases had no gene match. The V gene's germline CDR1 is GTSNPN and CDR2 SVGIG (reference sequence). CDR3 residues: CAWSHGLAGREQFF. The DNA of the CDR3 is TGTGCCTGGAGCCACGGACTAGCGGGTCGTGAGCAGTTCTTC.

V is TRBV5-6 and J is TRBJ1-2, with D maybe TRBD1 (5 bases). The germline V and J ends were trimmed by 2 bases and 8 bases, with 13 bases remaining between them. The CDR3 runs 13 residues. The germline V gene encodes CDR1 SGHDT and CDR2 YYEEEE. The CDR3 DNA follows: TGTGCCAGCAGCTTATCGGCAGGGCAAGGCTACACCTTC. The encoded protein is CASSLSAGQGYTF.

The rearrangement links TRBV29-1 to TRBJ2-7; D remains unclear. The germline gives CDR1 SQVTM, CDR2 ANQGSEA. Between the trimmed V and J ends, which lost 4 bases and 6 bases, there was a span of 13 bases. CDR3 length: 12 residues. The CDR3 region is CSVGWNTLEQYF. For the CDR3, the DNA is TGCAGCGTTGGCTGGAACACCCTCGAGCAGTACTTC.

This chain uses TRBV9 with TRBJ1-4, with a tentative D call TRBD1 (5 bases). V lost 4 bases to trimming and J lost 4 bases, with 11 bases between them. CDR3 length: 14 amino acids. The germline CDR1 and CDR2 sequences are SGDLS and YYNGEE. The CDR3 sequence is CASSRGTINEKLFF. CDR3 bases: TGTGCCAGCAGCCGTGGGACCATTAATGAAAAACTGTTTTTT.

This clone was seen just once. The genes are TRBV6-4 and TRBJ2-3, with 9 bases fitting TRBD2. The CDR3 has 15 residues. J gave up 4 bases and V 5 bases, and 7 bases lay outside the gene matches. The germline gives CDR1 MRHNA, CDR2 SNTAGT. CDR3 DNA sequence: TGTGCCAGCAGTCGGAGCGGGAGGCTGTCAGATACGCAGTATTTT. Its protein is CASSRSGRLSDTQYF.

With respect to this clone: Other DNA sequences of this sample code for an identical CDR3. The V and J genes are TRBV4-3 and TRBJ2-5; D gene unclear. Trimming cost V 2 bases and J 0 bases, with 10 bases left between them. Germline CDR1 reads LGHNA; CDR2 reads YSLEER. CDR3 length: 15 amino acids. This CDR3 is CASSQSLGYQETQYF. CDR3 coding DNA: TGCGCCAGCAGCCAATCTCTTGGGTACCAAGAGACCCAGTACTTC.

This chain links TRBV5-1 with TRBJ2-6, with unresolved D. The CDR3 contains 15 residues. Germline assignment: CDR1 SGHRS and CDR2 YFSETQ. Trimming removed 1 base at V and 0 bases at J, with 5 bases between. The CDR3 DNA sequence: TGCGCCAGCAGCTTGAGGCCCTCTGGGGCCAACGTCCTGACTTTC. It yields the protein CASSLRPSGANVLTF.

This clone was detected once. The V gene is TRBV28, the J gene TRBJ1-3; 9 bases line up with TRBD1. J gave up 8 bases and V 5 bases, and 7 bases lay outside the gene matches. There are 14 residues in the CDR3. CDR1 is MDHEN, CDR2 SYDVKM, per germline. CDR3 DNA sequence: TGTGCCAGCAGTGACGGGACAGGGACTGACACCATATATTTT. Protein: CASSDGTGTDTIYF.

This clone was detected a few times. The gene calls are TRBV29-1 and TRBJ2-3; 11 positions agree with TRBD2. CDR1 and CDR2 from the germline V gene are SQVTM and ANQGSEA. V was clipped by 7 bases and J by 3 bases; unmatched bases: 9. This CDR3 region has 15 residues. The chain's CDR3 is CSAPSLAGATDTQYF. CDR3 DNA sequence: TGCAGCGCTCCCTCACTAGCGGGGGCGACAGATACGCAGTATTTT.

The V gene is TRBV7-9, the J gene TRBJ1-5, with a tentative D call TRBD1 (6 bases). The germline gives CDR1 SEHNR, CDR2 FQNEAQ (reference sequence). The CDR3 is made up of 16 amino acids. V lost 2 bases and J lost 3, with 14 bases in between. The CDR3 loop reads CASSLFIGTPNQPQHF. CDR3 in DNA: TGTGCCAGCAGCTTATTTATCGGGACACCCAATCAGCCCCAGCATTTT. The full variable domain, completed using reference TRBV7-9 and TRBJ1-5, is DTGVSQNPRHKITKRGQNVTFRCDPISEHNRLYWYRQTLGQGPEFLTYFQNEAQLEKSRLLSDRFSAERPKGSFSTLEIQRTEQGDSAMYLCASSLFIGTPNQPQHFGDGTRLSIL.

A word on this clone: The sample contains more than one DNA sequence encoding this CDR3. This chain connects TRBV28 to TRBJ1-5; D perhaps matches TRBD1 (5 bases). Germline CDR1 MDHEN, CDR2 SYDVKM. V was shortened by 8 bases and J by 5 bases, with 28 bases between the two germline ends. The CDR3 has 18 residues. In DNA form, the CDR3 reads TGTGCCAGCCTTAGGACCGGGCGGAGGGCAGGGCCTCATCAGCCCCAGCATTTT. Its protein is CASLRTGRRAGPHQPQHF.

The chain links TRBV5-1 to TRBJ2-5, with TRBD2 matching over 12 bases. This CDR3 region has 16 residues. V gave up 4 bases and J gave up 2 bases; unmatched junction bases: 6. Germline-derived CDR1 and CDR2 are SGHRS and YFSETQ. CDR3 in amino acids: CASSPPLAGGQETQYF. The CDR3 DNA sequence: TGCGCCAGCAGCCCACCTCTAGCGGGAGGGCAAGAGACCCAGTACTTC.

This clone was counted a few times. The rearrangement joins TRBV30 to TRBJ2-5, with 7 bases fitting TRBD2. Losses at the gene ends were 0 bases for V and 0 bases for J; bases not matched to a gene: 7. Germline CDR1 reads GTSNPN; CDR2 reads SVGIG (reference sequence). This CDR3 contains 16 residues. The CDR3 DNA reads as TGTGCCTGGAGTGTAGGGATAGCGGGCCACCAAGAGACCCAGTACTTC. Translation gives CAWSVGIAGHQETQYF.

V usage is TRBV27 and J usage is TRBJ2-1; no definite D call. The germline V and J ends were trimmed by 2 bases and 7 bases, with 18 bases remaining between them. The CDR3 is 16 residues long. The germline CDR1 and CDR2 sequences are MNHEY and SMNVEV (reference sequence). The CDR3 nucleotides are TGTGCCAGCAGTTTAAGTGCGCCACCGATCCCAAATGAGCAGTTCTTC. Its translation is CASSLSAPPIPNEQFF.

This clone was counted a few times. The chain couples TRBV28 to TRBJ1-2; no reliable D call. Germline V gene lookup returns CDR1 MDHEN and CDR2 SYDVKM. Trimming took off 5 bases at V and 0 bases at J, with 4 bases between the two ends. The CDR3 has 12 amino acids. The CDR3 here is CASSPTNYGYTF. The DNA of the CDR3 is TGTGCCAGCAGTCCAACTAACTATGGCTACACCTTC.

This rearrangement joins TRBV4-1 to TRBJ2-7; 13 nucleotides match TRBD2. Germline V lookup: CDR1 MGHRA, CDR2 YSYEKL. V gave up 3 bases and J gave up 4 bases; unmatched junction bases: 3. The length of the CDR3 is 15 residues. CDR3 amino acids: CASSHATSGRYEQYF. CDR3 coding DNA: TGCGCCAGCAGCCACGCGACTAGCGGGAGGTACGAGCAGTACTTC.

J is TRBJ1-2 and V is TRBV2; D remains unclear. The CDR3 is made up of 13 amino acids. Per the germline V gene, CDR1 is SNHLY and CDR2 is FYNNEI. With 4 bases removed from V and 1 base from J, the gap between germline ends came to 7 bases. As DNA, the CDR3 is TGTGCCAGCAGTGCACAGATTAACTATGGCTACACCTTC. Residues: CASSAQINYGYTF.

The chain combines TRBV28 with TRBJ2-3, with D perhaps TRBD1 or TRBD2 (6 bases each). CDR1 and CDR2 (germline): MDHEN, SYDVKM. This CDR3 contains 16 residues. Trimming shortened V by 6 bases and J by 0 bases, and 16 bases separated the two germline ends. CDR3 DNA sequence: TGTGCCAGCAGCGACGACAGGACTATCAGCACAGATACGCAGTATTTT. It is translated as CASSDDRTISTDTQYF.

The J gene is TRBJ2-1, the V gene TRBV15; 8 positions match TRBD2. Germline V lookup: CDR1 LNHNV, CDR2 YYDKDF (reference sequence). J lost 8 bases, V lost 8 bases, and 11 bases had no gene match. The CDR3 is 14 amino acids. CDR3 protein: CATSGGRNPDEQFF. CDR3 nucleotides: TGTGCCACCTCGGGCGGGAGGAACCCCGATGAGCAGTTCTTC.

V gene TRBV21-1 combines with J gene TRBJ1-2; the table assigns TRBD1, which was not confirmed against the DNA. TRBV21-1 is designated a pseudogene. CDR3 length equals 15 residues. The CDR3 DNA is TGTGCCAGCAGCAAAGCGGGCAGGGTCCACTATGGCTACACCTTC. This translates into CASSKAGRVHYGYTF.

V is TRBV4-3 and J is TRBJ1-1, with D possibly matching TRBD1 (5 bases). This CDR3 has 16 amino acids. Looked up from germline, CDR1 is LGHNA and CDR2 is YSLEER. V dropped 1 base and J dropped 7 bases, with 19 bases sitting between them. The CDR3 loop reads CASSQVGGIFGGEAFF. As DNA, the CDR3 is TGCGCCAGCAGCCAAGTTGGGGGGATCTTTGGCGGTGAAGCTTTCTTT.

The chain combines TRBV7-9 with TRBJ2-1, with 8 bases identical to TRBD1. The junction had 2 bases not matched to a gene; V was cut back by 4 bases and J by 9 bases. The CDR3 extends over 12 amino acids. Germline values: CDR1 SEHNR, CDR2 FQNEAQ (reference sequence). The CDR3 DNA sequence: TGTGCCAGCAGCTCTACAGGGGGTGAGCAGTTCTTC. Amino acid sequence: CASSSTGGEQFF.

The rearrangement links TRBV19 to TRBJ2-5; no definite D call. Germline-derived CDR1 and CDR2 are LNHDA and SQIVND (reference sequence). The V and J ends lost 4 bases and 1 base respectively, with 10 bases between them. The CDR3 totals 14 residues. The CDR3 DNA follows: TGTGCCAGTAGTAGTGTAGACGGCCAAGAGACCCAGTACTTC. Its translation is CASSSVDGQETQYF.

The chain recombines TRBV5-1 with TRBJ2-7; D might be TRBD2 (7 bases). V dropped 0 bases and J dropped 2 bases, with 12 bases sitting between them. The CDR3 contains 15 residues. Per germline, CDR1 SGHRS and CDR2 YFSETQ. This chain's CDR3 is CASSLVGGQTYEQYF. The DNA for the CDR3 is TGCGCCAGCAGCTTGGTGGGGGGGCAGACCTACGAGCAGTACTTC.

This clone was picked up many times. The chain carries TRBV7-8 and TRBJ1-5; D is undetermined. The CDR3 has 16 residues. Trimming left V 1 base short and J 3 bases short, with 13 bases between. Germline assignment: CDR1 SGHVS and CDR2 FQNEAQ. CDR3: CASSLGGGRDNQPQHF. The CDR3 DNA sequence: TGTGCCAGCAGCTTAGGTGGAGGGCGGGACAATCAGCCCCAGCATTTT.

V is TRBV2 and J is TRBJ2-2; maybe TRBD1 (5 bases). Germline values: CDR1 SNHLY, CDR2 FYNNEI. This CDR3 contains 15 residues. V was trimmed by 8 bases and J by 3 bases, leaving 16 bases between them. CDR3 DNA: TGTGCCAGCCTACCCCCAGGGTACTACACCGGGGAGCTGTTTTTT. It codes for CASLPPGYYTGELFF.